This paragraph covers one TCR beta chain sequence. The antigen is undetermined. The sample comes from a study of T-cell memory formation after mild COVID-19. Study-level background: TCR clusters largely stayed donor specific. Study-wide results and caveats: Prior to infection, memory already included some responding clones, suggesting cross-reactive memory joined. CD4+ contracting clones were mainly CM and EM; CD8+ ones, EMRA. Balance between CD4 and CD8 was seen in clones contracting day 15 to 85, and a CD4+ lean was seen in later expanders.

The CDR3 spans 13 residues. Between the trimmed V and J ends, which lost 4 bases and 2 bases, there was a span of 12 bases. Germline CDR1 reads SQVTM; CDR2 reads ANQGSEA. Each CDR3 protein is one row after TCRdb ran MiXCR on the 5' RACE reads. Of about 420,000 distinct CDR3 sequences detected, 23% appear once; the ten largest clones hold roughly 14%. The sequenced sample was PBMCs or a T cell subset sorted from them (not recorded which). The receptor was isolated from an adult woman who had mild COVID-19 (a few samples of this study predate the infection). Cell type and time point are not known. The rearrangement joins TRBV29-1 to TRBJ2-7, with TRBD1 as a possible D gene (5 bases). In DNA form, the CDR3 reads TGCAGCGTTGGTCAGGGTTCCGCCTACGAGCAGTACTTC. It specifies CSVGQGSAYEQYF.